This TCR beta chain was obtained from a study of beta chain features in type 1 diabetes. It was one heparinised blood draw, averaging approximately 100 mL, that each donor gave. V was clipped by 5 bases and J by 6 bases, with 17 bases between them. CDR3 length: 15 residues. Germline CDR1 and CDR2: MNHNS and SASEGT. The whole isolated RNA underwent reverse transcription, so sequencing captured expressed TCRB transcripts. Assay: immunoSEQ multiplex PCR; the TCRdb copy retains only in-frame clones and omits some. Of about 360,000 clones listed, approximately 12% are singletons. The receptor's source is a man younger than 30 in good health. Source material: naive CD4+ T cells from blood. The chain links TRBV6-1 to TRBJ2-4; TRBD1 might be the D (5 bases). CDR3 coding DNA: TGTGCCAGCAGTAGCCTCGGGCAGGGTGGAAACATTCAGTACTTC. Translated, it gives CASSSLGQGGNIQYF.